The 14 T cell receptor beta chains below come from one sample, sequenced in a study of T cell clonotyping in hematopoietic cell transplantation. Libraries were prepared by immunoSEQ multiplex PCR; TCRdb keeps only in-frame clonotypes and omits some of them. The top ten hold approximately 2.6% of the sample, which has approximately 17,000 clones, roughly 90% seen once. Material: peripheral blood mononuclear cells. The receptors here all came from a man aged 45-65 years in good health. Some clones in this sample may be carry-over from other donors' samples.

The chain uses TRBV7-8 and TRBJ1-5, with no clear D. Germline values: CDR1 SGHVS, CDR2 FQNEAQ. The CDR3 runs 12 residues. Trimming removed 6 bases at V and 0 bases at J, with 3 bases between. CDR3 in DNA: TGTGCCAGCAGTTATAGCAATCAGCCCCAGCATTTT. Translation: CASSYSNQPQHF.

The chain uses TRBV28 and TRBJ1-2, with D possibly being TRBD1 (6 bases). In germline, CDR1 is MDHEN, CDR2 SYDVKM. V shed 6 bases and J shed 4 bases, with 12 bases lying between them. This CDR3 has 13 residues. In DNA form, the CDR3 reads TGTGCCAGCAGACAGGGAAACCTCTATGGCTACACCTTC. Translating it yields CASRQGNLYGYTF.

This clone was counted between two and nine times. The chain is built from TRBV2 and TRBJ1-3, with 12 bases fitting TRBD1. V was pared by 4 bases and J by 0 bases, with 1 base of the junction left unmatched. Germline loops: CDR1 SNHLY, CDR2 FYNNEI. The CDR3 has 16 amino acids. DNA for the CDR3: TGTGCCAGCAGTGTGGGACAGGGGGCCTCTGGAAACACCATATATTTT. This codes for CASSVGQGASGNTIYF.

This chain uses TRBV27 with TRBJ1-2; 8 bases align to TRBD1. CDR1 and CDR2 (germline): MNHEY, SMNVEV (reference sequence). This CDR3 is built from 14 residues. V gave up 5 bases and J gave up 7 bases; unmatched junction bases: 9. For the CDR3, the DNA is TGTGCCAGCAGTACTCGGCAGGGGGCGGGTGGCTACACCTTC. Translation: CASSTRQGAGGYTF.

The gene calls are TRBV9 and TRBJ2-1, with 8 bases matching TRBD2. Germline V gene sequence: CDR1 SGDLS, CDR2 YYNGEE. CDR3 length: 15 amino acids. J lost 4 bases, V lost 0 bases, and 3 bases had no gene match. The CDR3 here is CASSVDSGVYNEQFF. In nucleotides, the CDR3 is TGTGCCAGCAGCGTAGATAGCGGGGTTTACAATGAGCAGTTCTTC.

J is TRBJ1-2 and V is TRBV25-1; tentatively, D is TRBD1 (5 bases). Germline V gene lookup returns CDR1 MGHDK and CDR2 SYGVNS. Trimming cost V 3 bases and J 8 bases, with 13 bases left between them. This CDR3 region has 13 residues. The CDR3 loop is CASSEGRHSGYTF. The CDR3 coding sequence is TGTGCCAGCAGTGAGGGGCGGCATTCAGGCTACACCTTC.

This clone showed up just once. The rearrangement uses TRBV4-1 and TRBJ2-7; tentative D call: TRBD1 (5 bases). The CDR3 covers 15 residues. CDR1 MGHRA and CDR2 YSYEKL come from the germline V gene. Trimming left V 0 bases short and J 0 bases short, with 9 bases between. The CDR3 DNA is TGCGCCAGCAGCCAAGATGGTGACAGCTCCTACGAGCAGTACTTC. Encoded protein: CASSQDGDSSYEQYF.

This rearrangement joins TRBV30 to TRBJ1-6; the D gene is possibly TRBD1 (5 bases). The CDR3 has 13 residues. The V gene's germline CDR1 is GTSNPN and CDR2 SVGIG (reference sequence). Trimming took off 5 bases at V and 7 bases at J, with 12 bases between the two ends. CDR3 bases: TGTGCCTGGGAACAGGTCCTCAATTCACCCCTCCACTTT. This translates into CAWEQVLNSPLHF.

This clone was observed once. The genes are TRBV19 and TRBJ2-2; D gene ambiguous. This CDR3 region has 14 residues. Between the trimmed V and J ends, which lost 3 bases and 0 bases, there was a span of 5 bases. The germline gives CDR1 LNHDA, CDR2 SQIVND (reference sequence). The CDR3 bases are TGTGCCAGTAGTATCCAGGCGAACACCGGGGAGCTGTTTTTT. Its translation: CASSIQANTGELFF.

The J gene is TRBJ2-7, the V gene TRBV30; 8 nucleotides align to TRBD1. Germline-derived CDR1 and CDR2 are GTSNPN and SVGIG (reference sequence). The junction had 9 bases not matched to a gene; V was cut back by 5 bases and J by 3 bases. CDR3 length: 14 residues. In nucleotides, the CDR3 is TGTGCCTGGTCCACCGGGACAGGCGGCTACGAGCAGTACTTC. This sequence encodes CAWSTGTGGYEQYF.

The CDR3 DNA follows: TGCGCCAGCAGCCAAGGCGGGACTAGAGTAAATGAGCAGTTCTTC. Translated, it gives CASSQGGTRVNEQFF. The V call is TRBV4-3, the J call TRBJ2-1; 8 bases match TRBD2. V lost 1 base and J lost 7; bases outside the gene matches: 6. Per germline, CDR1 LGHNA and CDR2 YSLEER. The CDR3 is 15 amino acids.

The rearrangement joins TRBV25-1 to TRBJ2-7; D remains ambiguous. This CDR3 spans 12 amino acids. Germline lookup yields CDR1 MGHDK and CDR2 SYGVNS. V dropped 6 bases and J dropped 9 bases, with 15 bases sitting between them. The CDR3 DNA follows: TGTGCCAGCAGAGCCCCCAGTCTTCGGCAGTACTTC. This sequence encodes CASRAPSLRQYF.

The chain carries TRBV6-1 and TRBJ1-1; D gene uncertain. V shed 8 bases and J shed 1 base, with 14 bases lying between them. Looked up from germline, CDR1 is MNHNS and CDR2 is SASEGT. The CDR3 covers 14 residues. For the CDR3, the DNA is TGTGCCAGCTCAATTTCGCTGGCGAACACTGAAGCTTTCTTT. Translation gives CASSISLANTEAFF.

The chain employs TRBV7-9 and TRBJ1-2, with 9 bases identical to TRBD1. The CDR3 consists of 15 residues. J gave up 9 bases and V 3 bases, and 11 bases lay outside the gene matches. The germline V gene has CDR1 SEHNR and CDR2 FQNEAQ (reference sequence). The CDR3 DNA reads TGTGCCAGCAGCTTGCCGGGACAGGGAGGGAAAAGCTACACCTTC. It yields the protein CASSLPGQGGKSYTF. Full variable domain (missing parts from reference TRBV7-9 and TRBJ1-2): DTGVSQNPRHKITKRGQNVTFRCDPISEHNRLYWYRQTLGQGPEFLTYFQNEAQLEKSRLLSDRFSAERPKGSFSTLEIQRTEQGDSAMYLCASSLPGQGGKSYTFGSGTRLTVV.